The 14 T cell receptor beta chains reported below all come from one sample, sequenced in a study of blood T cell repertoires in COVID-19 (dated by TCRdb to the early 2020s). Receptors were amplified or captured by the immunoSEQ multiplex PCR assay. In its TCRdb copy, this immuneACCESS table keeps in-frame sequences only and misses some clones. Where compared with another copy, unresolved V genes explain less than half of these, and the others have no known cause. This sample lists about 98,000 clones; more than 75% were detected once. The ten largest clones add up to approximately 10% of the sample. Sequencing used peripheral blood. The receptors were sampled from a man aged 50-59 years with acute or convalescent COVID-19.

The rearrangement uses TRBV25-1 and TRBJ1-1; 7 positions agree with TRBD1. CDR3 size: 13 residues. V was pared by 4 bases and J by 11 bases, with 10 bases of the junction left unmatched. The germline V gene has CDR1 MGHDK and CDR2 SYGVNS. This CDR3 reads CASSVEMTGIAFF. The CDR3 DNA is TGTGCCAGCAGTGTAGAGATGACAGGGATTGCTTTCTTT. Filled out from reference TRBV25-1 and TRBJ1-1, the complete variable domain reads EADIYQTPRYLVIGTGKKITLECSQTMGHDKMYWYQQDPGMELHLIHYSYGVNSTEKGDLSSESTVSRIRTEHFPLTLESARPSHTSQYLCASSVEMTGIAFFGQGTRLTVV.

The rearrangement joins TRBV4-1 to TRBJ1-2, with 7 bases fitting TRBD1. Trimming at V came to 0 bases and at J to 4 bases, leaving 14 bases not matched to a gene. The germline V gene has CDR1 MGHRA and CDR2 YSYEKL. This CDR3 has 18 amino acids. Written as DNA, the CDR3 is TGCGCCAGCAGCCAAGAGCCGCAGGGGGAAAATCTGAGCTATGGCTACACCTTC. This encodes CASSQEPQGENLSYGYTF.

Comments on this clone: This sample also contains other DNA sequences that code for the same CDR3. The chain is built from TRBV2 and TRBJ1-3; 7 nucleotides match TRBD1. Per the germline V gene, CDR1 is SNHLY and CDR2 is FYNNEI. Trimming at V came to 4 bases and at J to 1 base, leaving 4 bases not matched to a gene. This CDR3 contains 15 residues. CDR3 sequence: CASSVQGLSGNTIYF. The CDR3 DNA sequence: TGTGCCAGCAGTGTACAGGGGTTGTCTGGAAACACCATATATTTT.

CDR3 nucleotide sequence: TGTGCCAGCAGTTTAATGGCGGACTATGGCTACACCTTC. Its translation: CASSLMADYGYTF. The gene calls are TRBV12-3 or TRBV12-4 and TRBJ1-2; D unclear. The V end was cut by 2 bases, the J end by 3 bases, with 7 bases between. This CDR3 spans 13 amino acids.

This chain connects TRBV18 to TRBJ2-7; TRBD1 aligns across 8 bases. The junction had 15 bases not matched to a gene; V was cut back by 6 bases and J by 5 bases. CDR1 KGHSH and CDR2 LQKENI come from the germline V gene. The CDR3 length is 16 residues. CDR3 amino acids: CASSSGQGRQGNEQYF. CDR3 coding DNA: TGTGCCAGCTCCTCTGGACAGGGTCGGCAGGGGAACGAGCAGTACTTC.

This chain joins TRBV5-1 and TRBJ2-7; D possibly corresponds to TRBD2 (6 bases). CDR1 and CDR2 from the germline V gene are SGHRS and YFSETQ. CDR3 length: 16 residues. V dropped 1 base and J dropped 6 bases, with 20 bases sitting between them. CDR3 nucleotide sequence: TGCGCCAGCAGCTTGTCGGTGAGTGGGAGGACGGGCGAGCAGTACTTC. This gives the protein CASSLSVSGRTGEQYF.

V gene TRBV6-5 combines with J gene TRBJ1-5, with 7 bases aligning to TRBD1. CDR1 is MNHEY, CDR2 SVGAGI, per germline. The V gene end was trimmed by 6 bases and the J gene end by 11 bases; junction bases not matched to a gene: 13. The CDR3 extends over 14 amino acids. The CDR3 DNA follows: TGTGCCAGCAGATCCGGGACAGCCCGTTCGGCCCAGCATTTT. Its translation: CASRSGTARSAQHF.

The chain recombines TRBV11-3 with TRBJ2-5, with 7 bases fitting TRBD2. The CDR3 contains 16 residues. V shed 2 bases, J shed 6 bases, and the junction held 12 bases outside the gene matches. Germline values: CDR1 SGHNT, CDR2 YENEEA. CDR3 loop: CASSLKGSGTKKTQYF. The CDR3 DNA reads TGTGCCAGCAGCTTAAAAGGGTCAGGGACTAAAAAGACCCAGTACTTC.

The V gene is TRBV3-1 (or the pseudogene TRBV3-2), the J gene TRBJ2-7, with 14 bases fitting TRBD2. This CDR3 contains 16 residues. V dropped 6 bases and J dropped 4; count of bases not matched to a gene: 8. Germline CDR1 is LGHDT and CDR2 is YNNKEL (reference sequence). This chain's CDR3 is CASSPGLAGVAYEQYF. The CDR3 region has the DNA TGTGCCAGCAGTCCGGGACTAGCGGGAGTCGCGTACGAGCAGTACTTC.

The chain has TRBV9 and TRBJ2-1; tentatively, D is TRBD2 (6 bases). V dropped 0 bases and J dropped 9 bases, with 7 bases sitting between them. CDR1 and CDR2 (germline): SGDLS, YYNGEE. This CDR3 comprises 12 residues. This CDR3 is CASSVVRGEQFF. In nucleotides, the CDR3 is TGTGCCAGCAGCGTAGTGCGGGGTGAGCAGTTCTTC.

The chain links TRBV6-5 to TRBJ2-1, with 7 bases lining up with TRBD2. This CDR3 has 14 residues. Germline CDR1 is MNHEY and CDR2 is SVGAGI. V gave up 6 bases and J gave up 3 bases; unmatched junction bases: 5. CDR3 in amino acids: CASRLGRVYNEQFF. The CDR3 DNA follows: TGTGCCAGCAGGCTGGGGAGGGTCTACAATGAGCAGTTCTTC.

The chain carries TRBV3-1 (or the pseudogene TRBV3-2) and TRBJ2-3; D gene ambiguous. There are 11 residues in the CDR3. V lost 1 base and J 8 bases, leaving 4 bases between the germline ends. Germline loops: CDR1 LGHDT, CDR2 YNNKEL (reference sequence). CDR3 sequence: CASSQGRTQYF. The CDR3 region has the DNA TGTGCCAGCAGCCAAGGTCGTACGCAGTATTTT.

The rearrangement joins TRBV6-6 to TRBJ2-5; D perhaps matches TRBD2 (6 bases). Germline CDR1 and CDR2: MNHNY and SVGAGI (reference sequence). Trimming took off 4 bases at V and 1 base at J, with 10 bases between the two ends. The CDR3 runs to 14 residues. Here the CDR3 DNA reads TGTGCCAGCAGTTGGGTAGCGGCCCAAGAGACCCAGTACTTC. This translates into CASSWVAAQETQYF.

This chain links TRBV6-1 with TRBJ2-1, with 9 bases identical to TRBD2. V lost 1 base to trimming and J lost 10 bases; unmatched junction nucleotides: 5. The germline V gene encodes CDR1 MNHNS and CDR2 SASEGT. This CDR3 spans 14 amino acids. Here the CDR3 DNA reads TGTGCCAGCAGTGAAGATAATAGCGGGAGAGAGCAGTTCTTC. Protein product: CASSEDNSGREQFF.